This is a list of T cell receptor beta chains from one sample in a study of blood T cell repertoires in COVID-19. The table came from immunoSEQ multiplex PCR; TCRdb's copy has only in-frame clones and leaves some out. The sample has about 220,000 clones; 84% are singletons. Sequencing was done on a sample of peripheral blood. The receptors shown here come from a woman aged 60-75 years who had recovered from COVID-19. The CDR3 runs from the conserved cysteine through the conserved F or W. D genes are given only for firm matches. Size values are once, few and many counts, or a class for expanded clones, and some rows have none.

d_gene,v_gene,j_gene,abundance,CDR3nt,CDR3aa
.,TRBV3-1/TRBV3-2,TRBJ1-2,few,TGTGCCAGCAGCCAAGCCAGATATGGCTACACCTTC,CASSQARYGYTF
.,TRBV11-2,TRBJ2-7,.,TGTGCCAGCAGCTTAGGGGGGCCATTATATTCGGGTGAGCAGTACTTC,CASSLGGPLYSGEQYF
.,TRBV6-5,TRBJ2-1,.,TGTGCCAGCAGTTACTCGTTCGGGGTGGACTACAATGAGCAGTTCTTC,CASSYSFGVDYNEQFF
.,TRBV19,TRBJ1-4,.,TGTGCCAGTAGTATTCCGAGAGGCGAAAAACTGTTTTTT,CASSIPRGEKLFF
.,TRBV7-9,TRBJ2-2,once,TGTGCCAGCAGCCCTTTAACAGGGATCTCGAACACCGGGGAGCTGTTTTTT,CASSPLTGISNTGELFF
TRBD1,TRBV19,TRBJ1-2,once,TGTGCCAGTAGTATTACAGGGGCGCCGAACTATGGCTACACCTTC,CASSITGAPNYGYTF
TRBD1,TRBV19,TRBJ2-2,.,TGTGCCAGTAGTACCGGACAGGGTCACACCGGGGAGCTGTTTTTT,CASSTGQGHTGELFF
.,TRBV28,TRBJ2-3,once,TGTGCCAGCAGGCGGGACACAGATACGCAGTATTTT,CASRRDTDTQYF
TRBD2,TRBV11-2,TRBJ2-5,few,TGTGCCAGCAGCCTAAGGACTAGCGGGGGGCAACACCAAGGAACCCAGTACTTC,CASSLRTSGGQHQGTQYF
TRBD2,TRBV5-6,TRBJ2-1,.,TGTGCCAGCAGCTCCAGGGTAGCGGGGGGCCGTAATGAGCAGTTCTTC,CASSSRVAGGRNEQFF
.,TRBV4-2,TRBJ1-5,few,TGTGCCAGCAGCCAAGATGGAGGGAGGGGGCCCCAGCATTTT,CASSQDGGRGPQHF
TRBD1,TRBV5-1,TRBJ2-7,.,TGCGCCAGCAGCTCGGGACAGGGGGCCTGGGAGCAGTACTTC,CASSSGQGAWEQYF
TRBD1,TRBV29-1,TRBJ2-7,once,TGCAGCGTCCTGAGGACAGGGGTCGGCGAGCAGTACTTC,CSVLRTGVGEQYF
.,TRBV20-1,TRBJ1-1,.,TGCAGTGCCTCGGGGTACACTGAAGCTTTCTTT,CSASGYTEAFF
.,TRBV19,TRBJ1-2,once,TGTGCCAGTAGTATCTACAGGTCAGTCGGCTATGGCTACACCTTC,CASSIYRSVGYGYTF
.,TRBV7-9,TRBJ2-3,.,TGTGCCAGCAGCGGCTCACTAAGCCCAGATACGCAGTATTTT,CASSGSLSPDTQYF
.,TRBV15,TRBJ1-1,.,TGTGCCACCAGCAGAGCCAGGGGGAACACTGAAGCTTTCTTT,CATSRARGNTEAFF
.,TRBV7-8,TRBJ1-1,.,TGTGCCAGCAGCTTAGTGGAGTATAGCACTGAAGCTTTCTTT,CASSLVEYSTEAFF
TRBD1,TRBV7-9,TRBJ1-5,.,TGTGCCAGCAGCCAGGGGGCCTTTACCTATCAGCCCCAGCATTTT,CASSQGAFTYQPQHF
.,TRBV6-5,TRBJ1-2,.,TGTGCCACCTCCCCCGGGGGTAAGGCCTATGGCTACACCTTC,CATSPGGKAYGYTF
.,TRBV6-2/TRBV6-3,TRBJ2-3,.,TGTGCCAGCAGTACGGACTACAATCCATTCTCAGATACGCAGTATTTT,CASSTDYNPFSDTQYF
.,TRBV6-1,TRBJ2-7,.,TGTGCCAGCAGTGAGCTGGACAGGGAGGGCGAGCAGTACTTC,CASSELDREGEQYF
.,TRBV5-6,TRBJ2-1,.,TGTGCCAGCAGCTTGGCCGACTGGTCCAATGAGCAGTTCTTC,CASSLADWSNEQFF
.,TRBV11-3,TRBJ2-3,.,TGTGCCAGCAGCACCACCTACACAGATACGCAGTATTTT,CASSTTYTDTQYF
.,TRBV29-1,TRBJ1-5,once,TGCAGCGTTACTATATCCGGTTGGGGCAATCAGCCCCAGCATTTT,CSVTISGWGNQPQHF
TRBD1,TRBV30,TRBJ2-5,.,TGTGCCTCGGACAGGGGGCCGGGGGAGACCCAGTACTTC,CASDRGPGETQYF
TRBD2,TRBV2,TRBJ2-7,.,TGTGCCAGCAGGTTCAGCGGGGGGGCCGCCTACGAGCAGTACTTC,CASRFSGGAAYEQYF
TRBD2,TRBV11-2,TRBJ2-5,.,TGTGCCAGCAGCTTTGTGCGGACTAGCGGGGGCAAGACCCAGTACTTC,CASSFVRTSGGKTQYF
.,TRBV5-4,TRBJ2-2,.,TGTGCCAGCAGCTTCTCCGGGGAGCTGTTTTTT,CASSFSGELFF
.,TRBV30,TRBJ1-5,.,TGTGCCTGGAGTGCGGGGGGGGCGCGGGGCAATCAGCCCCAGCATTTT,CAWSAGGARGNQPQHF
TRBD1,TRBV30,TRBJ2-1,.,TGTGCCGGGCAACGGACAGGGACCGATGAGCAGTTCTTC,CAGQRTGTDEQFF
TRBD1,TRBV12-5,TRBJ1-2,.,TGTGCTAGTGGTAATCCGGGGACAGGTAACTATGGCTACACCTTC,CASGNPGTGNYGYTF
.,TRBV9,TRBJ1-1,.,TGTGCCAGCAGCGTAGCTTCAGATGACACTGAAGCTTTCTTT,CASSVASDDTEAFF
TRBD2,TRBV30,TRBJ2-3,.,TGTGCCTGGAGTTTTGGACTAGCGGGGGGGCTAGACACAGATACGCAGTATTTT,CAWSFGLAGGLDTDTQYF
.,TRBV6-6,TRBJ1-3,.,TGTGCCAGCACCGATCAACAGGGAAACACCATATATTTT,CASTDQQGNTIYF
TRBD2,TRBV2,TRBJ2-2,.,TGTGCCAGCAGTGTCGGACTAGCGGGGGGTTGGACCGGGGAGCTGTTTTTT,CASSVGLAGGWTGELFF
TRBD2,TRBV6-1,TRBJ2-1,.,TGTGCCAGCAGTGAACTAGCGGGGGGGATCTCCTACAATGAGCAGTTCTTC,CASSELAGGISYNEQFF
TRBD2,TRBV6-2/TRBV6-3,TRBJ2-3,.,TGTGCCAGCAGTACTCCACTAGCGGGGGGGCCGAGCACAGATACGCAGTATTTT,CASSTPLAGGPSTDTQYF
TRBD2,TRBV6-5,TRBJ2-7,.,TGTGCCAGCAGTTACGGAGGACTAGCGGGCTCCTACGAGCAGTACTTC,CASSYGGLAGSYEQYF
TRBD2,TRBV2,TRBJ2-3,.,TGTGCCAGCGAAGGCGGGACTAGCGGCCGTCTTCATACGCAGTATTTT,CASEGGTSGRLHTQYF
.,TRBV11-2,TRBJ2-2,few,TGTGCCAGCAGGGGGGACACCCACACCGGGGAGCTGTTTTTT,CASRGDTHTGELFF
TRBD1,TRBV11-1,TRBJ1-1,few,TGTGCCAGCAGCGAGTGGACAGGCACTGAAGCTTTCTTT,CASSEWTGTEAFF
TRBD1,TRBV2,TRBJ2-1,.,TGTGCCAGCAGTCCGAGGACAGGGTCCAATGAGCAGTTCTTC,CASSPRTGSNEQFF
TRBD1,TRBV29-1,TRBJ2-7,.,TGCAGCGTAGACACAGGGGCCGAGCAGTACTTC,CSVDTGAEQYF
.,TRBV25-1,TRBJ2-1,.,TGTGCCAGCAGTGAACTCGGCAATGAGCAGTTCTTC,CASSELGNEQFF
.,TRBV5-6,TRBJ1-6,.,TGTGCCAGCAGCTTCAGTGGTAATAATTCACCCCTCCACTTT,CASSFSGNNSPLHF
TRBD1,TRBV10-3,TRBJ1-5,.,TGTGCCATCAGGGCCGACAGGGGGCAGCCCCAGCATTTT,CAIRADRGQPQHF
.,TRBV5-5,TRBJ2-1,.,TGTGCCAGCAGCTTGGGGTCGAACTTGAGGTACAATGAGCAGTTCTTC,CASSLGSNLRYNEQFF
.,TRBV3-1/TRBV3-2,TRBJ1-1,.,TGTGCCAGCAGCCAACCCCGTAGAAACACTGAAGCTTTCTTT,CASSQPRRNTEAFF
TRBD2,TRBV7-9,TRBJ2-5,.,TGTGCCAGCAGCCAAATAGGGGGACTAGCGGAAGAGACCCAGTACTTC,CASSQIGGLAEETQYF
.,TRBV12-3/TRBV12-4,TRBJ1-2,.,TGTGCCAGCAGTTCCCTCCGGGGGGGGAGCTACACCTTC,CASSSLRGGSYTF
.,TRBV5-1,TRBJ1-5,few,TGCGCCAGCAGCCTAAGGGGGGGTGATCAGCCCCAGCATTTT,CASSLRGGDQPQHF
TRBD1,TRBV9,TRBJ1-1,.,TGTGCCAGCAGCCCCAGGGGGGAGGACTACACTGAAGCTTTCTTT,CASSPRGEDYTEAFF
TRBD2,TRBV12-5,TRBJ2-1,.,TGTGCTAGTCGTCCAAGCGGGGGGGCTGGGAATGAGCAGTTCTTC,CASRPSGGAGNEQFF